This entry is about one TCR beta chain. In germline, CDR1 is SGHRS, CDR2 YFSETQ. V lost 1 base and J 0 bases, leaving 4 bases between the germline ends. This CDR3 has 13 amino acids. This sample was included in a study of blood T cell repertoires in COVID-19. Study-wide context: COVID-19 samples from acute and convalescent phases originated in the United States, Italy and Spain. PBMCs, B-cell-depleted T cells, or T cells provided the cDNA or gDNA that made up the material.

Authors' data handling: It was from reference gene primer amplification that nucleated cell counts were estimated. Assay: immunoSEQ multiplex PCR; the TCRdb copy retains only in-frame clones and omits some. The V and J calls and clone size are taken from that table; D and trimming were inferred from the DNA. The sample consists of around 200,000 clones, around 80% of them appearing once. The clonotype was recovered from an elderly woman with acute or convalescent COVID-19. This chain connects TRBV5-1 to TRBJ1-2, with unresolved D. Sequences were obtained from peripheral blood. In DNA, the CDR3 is TGCGCCAGCAGCTTGATAGCTAACTATGGCTACACCTTC. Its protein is CASSLIANYGYTF.